A selection of T cell receptor beta chains follows, all from one sample in a study of T cells in Graves' hyperthyroidism and ophthalmopathy. From the multiplex PCR reads, TCRdb called clonotypes with MiXCR, one entry per CDR3 protein. Of more than 300,000 distinct CDR3 sequences listed, about 15% are singletons. The sample consisted of blood. These receptors came from a woman between 25 and 40 years old with Graves' hyperthyroidism that later progressed to Graves' ophthalmopathy. CDR3s include the opening cysteine and the closing phenylalanine or tryptophan. Each record gives: CDR3 DNA, CDR3 protein, V gene, D gene, J gene, clone size. D genes are given only for firm matches. Size is omitted from some rows. Given values are once, few, many or a class for expanded clones.

TGTGCCAGTAGCGGGATAGACAGGGAACAAGAGACCCAGTACTTC,CASSGIDREQETQYF,TRBV19,TRBD1,TRBJ2-5,many
TGCGCCAAGGGGGCAGAAAACACTGAAGCTTTCTTT,CAKGAENTEAFF,TRBV4-1,TRBD1,TRBJ1-1,.
TGCGCCAGCAGCTTGGGATTGGGGATGAACTACGAGCAGTACTTC,CASSLGLGMNYEQYF,TRBV5-1,.,TRBJ2-7,.
TGCGCCAGCAGCTTATCCCATCACGGACTAGCGGGGGGGAAAAACACCGGGGAGCTGTTTTTT,CASSLSHHGLAGGKNTGELFF,TRBV5-1,TRBD2,TRBJ2-2,.
TGCAGTGCTATGGGACAGTTAAACTATGGCTACACCTTC,CSAMGQLNYGYTF,TRBV20-1,TRBD1,TRBJ1-2,many
TGCAGTGCTAGAGATAAAGGGACTAGTTCAGAGACCCAGTACTTC,CSARDKGTSSETQYF,TRBV20-1,TRBD2,TRBJ2-5,many
TGTGCCACCCGCGGGTTCTCGGGGGAGCAGTTCTTC,CATRGFSGEQFF,TRBV24-1,.,TRBJ2-1,many
TGTGCCAGCAGCGGCCGACAGGGGGCTCGCGAGACCCAGTACTTC,CASSGRQGARETQYF,TRBV7-8,TRBD1,TRBJ2-5,.
TGCAGCGTTGAAGAGGGTGCAGGCGGCTCCTACAATGAGCAGTTCTTC,CSVEEGAGGSYNEQFF,TRBV29-1,.,TRBJ2-1,many
TGTGCCAGCAGCTTGGGGGCTCTCAACTATGGCTACACCTTC,CASSLGALNYGYTF,TRBV5-5,.,TRBJ1-2,many
TGTGCCACCAGCAGAGATCGACTAGCGGGAGGGAACACCGGGGAGCTGTTTTTT,CATSRDRLAGGNTGELFF,TRBV15,TRBD2,TRBJ2-2,.
TGTGCCAGCTCTCCCCAGAGGGAGCTGTTTTTT,CASSPQRELFF,TRBV18,.,TRBJ2-2,few
TGTGCCAGCAGCTTCCGGGACACCGGGGAGCTGTTTTTT,CASSFRDTGELFF,TRBV7-6,.,TRBJ2-2,.
TGTGCCAGCAGTTTAGAAGCCAGGGGGGACAATCAGCCCCAGCATTTT,CASSLEARGDNQPQHF,TRBV28,TRBD1,TRBJ1-5,.
TGTGCCAGCAGCGGGGGACAGCAAGGAGATACGCAGTATTTT,CASSGGQQGDTQYF,TRBV5-6,TRBD1,TRBJ2-3,.
TGCAGTGCTAGCGACAGGTCGGACTACGAGCAGTACTTC,CSASDRSDYEQYF,TRBV20-1,.,TRBJ2-7,many
TGTGCCAGCAGACCAGACGCGCAGGGTCTTGAGCAGTACTTC,CASRPDAQGLEQYF,TRBV2,.,TRBJ2-7,many
TGCAGTGCTAGGCGGCGGATTGGGGCTAGCGGCACAGATACGCAGTATTTT,CSARRRIGASGTDTQYF,TRBV20-1,.,TRBJ2-3,many
TGTGCCAGCAGCCGGGCGGGGTTGAACACTGAAGCTTTCTTT,CASSRAGLNTEAFF,TRBV27,.,TRBJ1-1,many
TGTGCCAGCAGTCCTGAGAACTATGGCTACACCTTC,CASSPENYGYTF,TRBV2,.,TRBJ1-2,.
TGTGCCAGCAGTTTATCGGGCTGGGGTGGAAAACTGTTTTTT,CASSLSGWGGKLFF,TRBV28,.,TRBJ1-4,many
TGCAGTGCTAGACCGACGAGGGGGTCCTACGAGCAGTACTTC,CSARPTRGSYEQYF,TRBV20-1,.,TRBJ2-7,few
TGTGCCAGCAGTGAACGGGTCAGGCGGGGTCAGCCCCAGCATTTT,CASSERVRRGQPQHF,TRBV2,.,TRBJ1-5,many
TGTGCCAGCTCACCTACCCGACAGATATCCTACGAGCAGTACTTC,CASSPTRQISYEQYF,TRBV18,.,TRBJ2-7,many
TGTGCCAGCAGCGGGACGTTAATGGGAGGTCCCGTCAATGAGCAGTTCTTC,CASSGTLMGGPVNEQFF,TRBV9,.,TRBJ2-1,.
TGTGCCAGCAGGCCAGGGGGTGATCAGCCCCAGCATTTT,CASRPGGDQPQHF,TRBV12-3/TRBV12-4,TRBD1,TRBJ1-5,few
TGTGCCAGCAGTTTGTTGGTTAACAGCAATCAGCCCCAGCATTTT,CASSLLVNSNQPQHF,TRBV28,.,TRBJ1-5,.
TGTGCCAGCAGCCCACAGGGAACCACGACCTACGAGCAGTACTTC,CASSPQGTTTYEQYF,TRBV3-1,.,TRBJ2-7,.
TGTGCCAGCAGTCGACATGTAGCGAGGCAGTATTTT,CASSRHVARQYF,TRBV28,.,TRBJ2-3,.
TGTGCCTGCGACAGGGTGATACTAGACGGGGAGCTGTTTTTT,CACDRVILDGELFF,TRBV30,TRBD1,TRBJ2-2,many
TGTGCCAGCAGTTTACCGGCCGGGGAGCTGTTTTTT,CASSLPAGELFF,TRBV27,.,TRBJ2-2,few
TGTGCCAGCAGTTTTGGGACAGGGGGGAACACTGAAGCTTTCTTT,CASSFGTGGNTEAFF,TRBV12-3/TRBV12-4,TRBD1,TRBJ1-1,.
TGTGCCACCGAAGCCGGGACAGGGCATGAAAAACTGTTTTTT,CATEAGTGHEKLFF,TRBV2,TRBD1,TRBJ1-4,many
TGTGCCAGCAGTGAGGCCGGGACAGGGTTCAGGAGCGAGCAGTACTTC,CASSEAGTGFRSEQYF,TRBV6-2/TRBV6-3,TRBD1,TRBJ2-7,few
TGCAGTGCTAGAGAGGGAGGGGTCGGGTACGAGCAGTACTTC,CSAREGGVGYEQYF,TRBV20-1,TRBD2,TRBJ2-7,many
TGCAGTGCTAGATCCCCAAATTGGACTAGCGGGAGAGGCAGGCAAGAGACCCAGTACTTC,CSARSPNWTSGRGRQETQYF,TRBV20-1,TRBD2,TRBJ2-5,.
TGTGCCAGCAGTCAAGGTTCCGCAGCGCCTAGCACAGATACGCAGTATTTT,CASSQGSAAPSTDTQYF,TRBV11-2,.,TRBJ2-3,many
TGTGCCAGCAGTTTCCAACCAGCGGGAGAAATTTTTGATACGCAGTATTTT,CASSFQPAGEIFDTQYF,TRBV12-3/TRBV12-4,TRBD2,TRBJ2-3,.
TGCAGTGCTAGAGATACTTTAGTGGGGGCGAGACCCTACGAGCAGTACTTC,CSARDTLVGARPYEQYF,TRBV20-1,.,TRBJ2-7,.
TGCAGTGCCCCTCGAGGAGGCACTGAAGCTTTCTTT,CSAPRGGTEAFF,TRBV20-1,.,TRBJ1-1,many
TGTGCCAGCAGTTCCCTAAATCAGCCCCAGCATTTT,CASSSLNQPQHF,TRBV27,.,TRBJ1-5,many
TGTGCCAGCATAGACAGGGAAGGATACGAGCAGTACTTC,CASIDREGYEQYF,TRBV27,TRBD1,TRBJ2-7,many
TGTGCCTGGAGTGAGGCTCCGGGTGGGATTGGGCAGTTCTTC,CAWSEAPGGIGQFF,TRBV30,.,TRBJ2-1,many
TGTGCCAGCAGCTTTGGACAGGATGAGCAGTTCTTC,CASSFGQDEQFF,TRBV5-8,TRBD1,TRBJ2-1,.
TGTGCCAGCAGGTTACGACGAGGGACAGATACGCAGTATTTT,CASRLRRGTDTQYF,TRBV11-2,.,TRBJ2-3,.
TGTGCCAGCAGCCACCCCGGCAATGAGCAGTTCTTC,CASSHPGNEQFF,TRBV27,.,TRBJ2-1,many
TGTGCCAGCAGTTACGCCGGGACAGGGGCCTACGAGCAGTACTTC,CASSYAGTGAYEQYF,TRBV6-1,TRBD1,TRBJ2-7,few
TGCAGTGCTAGACCCGCGGGACAGACAGGATCACCCCTCCACTTT,CSARPAGQTGSPLHF,TRBV20-1,TRBD1,TRBJ1-6,many
TGTGCCAGCAGTGAAGGACGGGACAGGGGGCAATACCCCCCCTACGAGCAGTACTTC,CASSEGRDRGQYPPYEQYF,TRBV6-1,TRBD1,TRBJ2-7,many
TGCGCCAGCAGCCAAAGCCGGGGACAGGGGATGAATGAGCAGTTCTTC,CASSQSRGQGMNEQFF,TRBV4-1,TRBD1,TRBJ2-1,few
TGTGCCAGCTCACCACCAGGATCAACAGGTTCCTACGAGCAGTACTTC,CASSPPGSTGSYEQYF,TRBV18,.,TRBJ2-7,.
TGTGCCAGTATGAAAGGTCGAGGTGATCAGCCCCAGCATTTT,CASMKGRGDQPQHF,TRBV19,.,TRBJ1-5,few
TGCGCCAGCAGCTTGGGGGTTGGACAGTTTTTCCACGCCGAGTACTTC,CASSLGVGQFFHAEYF,TRBV5-1,.,TRBJ2-5,.
TGCGCCAGTCACAGGGGCCTCACAGATACGCAGTATTTT,CASHRGLTDTQYF,TRBV5-1,TRBD1,TRBJ2-3,once